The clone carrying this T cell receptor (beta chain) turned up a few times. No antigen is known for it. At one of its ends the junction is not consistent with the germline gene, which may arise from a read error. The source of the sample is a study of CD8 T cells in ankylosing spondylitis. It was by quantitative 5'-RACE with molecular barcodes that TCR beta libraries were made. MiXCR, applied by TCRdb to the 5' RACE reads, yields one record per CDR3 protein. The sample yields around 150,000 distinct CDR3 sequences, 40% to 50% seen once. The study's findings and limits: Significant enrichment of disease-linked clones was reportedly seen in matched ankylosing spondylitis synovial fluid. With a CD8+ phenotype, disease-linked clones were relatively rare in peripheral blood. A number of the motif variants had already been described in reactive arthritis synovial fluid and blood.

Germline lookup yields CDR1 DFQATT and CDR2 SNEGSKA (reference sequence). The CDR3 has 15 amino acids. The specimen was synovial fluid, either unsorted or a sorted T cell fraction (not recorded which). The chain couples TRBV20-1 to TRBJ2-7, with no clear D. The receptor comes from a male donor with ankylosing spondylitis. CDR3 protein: CSAKPRARLFYEQYF. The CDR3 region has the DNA TGCAGCGCTAAGCCCCGGGCCCGATTATTCTACGAGCAGTACTTC.